This T cell receptor beta chain was sequenced during a study of PD-L1 blockade in urothelial cancer. Study at large: Patients took up atezolizumab at some point between 2014 and 2015 at 1,200 mg intravenously every 3 weeks. Male sex and bladder-origin urothelial cancer were recorded for about 90% of the roughly 30 patients. T cells were recovered from blood samples at a median of roughly 150,000.

The repertoire was sequenced with immunoSEQ multiplex PCR; TCRdb's copy has only in-frame clones and lacks some. The table has tens of thousands of clones, 90% to 95% seen once. Germline V lookup: CDR1 MNHEY, CDR2 SVGAGI. With 4 bases clipped from V and 4 bases from J, the junction kept 1 base outside the gene matches. The CDR3 has 14 residues. Between 1 and 8 samples per patient were obtained, pretreatment and on-treatment. This chain links TRBV6-5 with TRBJ2-2, with 9 bases matching TRBD1. The receptor comes from a man in his sixties with urothelial cancer. The source material was PBMCs, sampled around atezolizumab (anti-PD-L1) treatment. The CDR3 sequence is CASSLQGATGELFF. The CDR3 bases are TGTGCCAGCAGTTTACAGGGGGCCACCGGGGAGCTGTTTTTT.